The entry that follows covers one T cell receptor (beta chain) sequence. The antigen is undetermined. Authors of the study amplified TCR beta CDR3 regions from RNA transcripts. First-round RT-PCR of the TCR CDR3 relied on the HTBI primer set. MiXCR, run by TCRdb on the multiplex PCR reads, gives a single entry per CDR3 protein. This table holds nearly 600,000 distinct CDR3 sequences, 13% to 15% found once. The data stem from a study of T cells in Graves' hyperthyroidism and ophthalmopathy. Per the germline V gene, CDR1 is MNHEY and CDR2 is SMNVEV (reference sequence). The V and J ends lost 1 base and 1 base respectively, with 7 bases between them. The CDR3 loop spans 15 amino acids. Study-wide points: Also found in blood were most expanded thyroid clonotypes above 0.001. A model of 13 V-J pairs discriminated ophthalmopathy from stable hyperthyroidism. The model identified upcoming ophthalmopathy a median approximately six months ahead of onset.

This sequence was found in a young woman with Graves' ophthalmopathy. The V gene is TRBV27, the J gene TRBJ2-2; D remains unclear. Sequenced material: blood. The CDR3 DNA sequence: TGTGCCAGCAGTTTATATTTGGGGAACACCGGGGAGCTGTTTTTT. Amino acid sequence: CASSLYLGNTGELFF.